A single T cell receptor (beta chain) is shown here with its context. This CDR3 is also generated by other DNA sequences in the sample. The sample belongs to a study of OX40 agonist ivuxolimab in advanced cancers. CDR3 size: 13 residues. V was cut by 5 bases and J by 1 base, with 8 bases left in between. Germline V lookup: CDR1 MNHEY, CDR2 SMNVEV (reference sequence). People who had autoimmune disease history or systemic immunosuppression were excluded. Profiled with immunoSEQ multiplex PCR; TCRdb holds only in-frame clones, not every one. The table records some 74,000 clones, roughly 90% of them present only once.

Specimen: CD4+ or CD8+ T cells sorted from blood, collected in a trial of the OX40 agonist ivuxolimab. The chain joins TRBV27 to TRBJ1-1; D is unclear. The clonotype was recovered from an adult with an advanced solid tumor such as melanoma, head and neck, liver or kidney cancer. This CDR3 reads CASSRTGNTEAFF. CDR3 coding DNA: TGTGCCAGCAGTCGGACGGGGAACACTGAAGCTTTCTTT.